Listed here is a single T cell receptor beta chain. This record belongs to a study of shared clonotypes between healthy human individuals. Study summary: The composition of the donors was a couple of women and a few men aged 18 to 49.

With 3 bases clipped from V and 5 bases from J, the junction kept 12 bases outside the gene matches. This CDR3 region has 17 residues. Germline V gene sequence: CDR1 SEHNR, CDR2 FQNEAQ (reference sequence). Unsorted PBMC replicate PCRs used about 280 ng DNA, around 29,000 T cell genomes. Per the original methods: Quality scores were absent from the junction-only immunoSEQ sequences, so filtering differed. The protocol was immunoSEQ multiplex PCR, while the TCRdb copy is restricted to in-frame clones and leaves out a portion. V and J calls and clone size are as listed in that table; D and trimming were resolved from the DNA. The table shows about 460,000 clones, with around 77% occurring only once.

The material sequenced was PBMCs. This clonotype originated in a woman aged 35 to 49 in good health. Some clones in this sample may be carry-over from other donors' samples. This chain uses TRBV7-9 with TRBJ1-5, with TRBD1 identical over 8 bases. CDR3 nucleotide sequence: TGTGCCAGCAGCTTCTACCTAGGACAGGGTGGCTATCAGCCCCAGCATTTT. Protein: CASSFYLGQGGYQPQHF. The whole variable domain, filled in from reference TRBV7-9 and TRBJ1-5, reads DTGVSQNPRHKITKRGQNVTFRCDPISEHNRLYWYRQTLGQGPEFLTYFQNEAQLEKSRLLSDRFSAERPKGSFSTLEIQRTEQGDSAMYLCASSFYLGQGGYQPQHFGDGTRLSIL.